Listed below are T cell receptor beta chains from one sample, sequenced in a study of CD8+CD57+ T cells in acquired aplastic anemia. TCRdb independently ran MiXCR on the reads; one entry per CDR3 protein. The data contain some 170,000 distinct CDR3 sequences, roughly 43% of them singletons. Sequencing was carried out using sorted CD4+, CD8+, or CD8+CD57+ T cells (not recorded which) from PBMCs. The source is a human donor with aplastic anemia. Each CDR3 is given with its conserved first and last residue. D genes are given only for firm matches. Expanded clones get a size class; other rows say once, few or many, or leave the size out.

J gene | D gene | V gene | clone size | CDR3 protein | CDR3 DNA
TRBJ1-2 | NA | TRBV18 | NA | CASSPQTDGGYTF | TGTGCCAGCTCACCACAGACCGACGGCGGCTACACCTTC
TRBJ1-3 | NA | TRBV24-1 | NA | CATSDPIDSGNTIYF | TGTGCCACCAGTGACCCGATAGACTCTGGAAACACCATATATTTT
TRBJ1-4 | NA | TRBV5-4 | many | CASSTDSTEAPLFF | TGTGCCAGCAGCACGGACAGTACCGAAGCTCCACTGTTTTTT
TRBJ2-7 | TRBD2 | TRBV11-1 | few | CASSLAREGKELNEQYF | TGTGCCAGCAGCTTAGCCAGGGAGGGTAAAGAACTGAACGAGCAGTACTTC
TRBJ2-1 | TRBD2 | TRBV7-6 | NA | CASSLDTSGGQDEQFF | TGTGCCAGCAGCTTAGACACTAGCGGGGGCCAGGATGAGCAGTTCTTC
TRBJ2-7 | TRBD2 | TRBV13 | many | CASSPPGLADSYEQYF | TGTGCCAGCAGCCCCCCGGGACTAGCGGACTCCTACGAGCAGTACTTC
TRBJ2-7 | TRBD2 | TRBV20-1 | NA | CSASRTGIAGNFYEQYF | TGCAGTGCCAGCAGGACGGGAATAGCGGGAAATTTCTACGAGCAGTACTTC
TRBJ2-3 | NA | TRBV13 | NA | CASGPLSEDTQYF | TGTGCCAGCGGCCCCCTATCCGAAGATACGCAGTATTTT
TRBJ2-5 | NA | TRBV6-2/TRBV6-3 | NA | CASSWERQETQYF | TGTGCCAGCAGTTGGGAGCGACAAGAGACCCAGTACTTC
TRBJ1-1 | NA | TRBV3-1 | NA | CASSQDQGRAGGTEAFF | TGTGCCAGCAGCCAAGATCAAGGCAGGGCGGGGGGCACTGAAGCTTTCTTT
TRBJ2-2 | NA | TRBV5-1 | NA | CVSSLGRGVVSGELFF | TGCGTTAGCAGCTTGGGCCGCGGGGTTGTGTCCGGGGAGCTGTTTTTT
TRBJ2-7 | NA | TRBV29-1 | few | CSVEEGDSYEQYF | TGCAGCGTTGAGGAGGGGGATTCCTACGAGCAGTACTTC
TRBJ2-1 | NA | TRBV12-3/TRBV12-4 | NA | CASSLAGGQFF | TGTGCCAGCAGTTTGGCCGGCGGGCAGTTCTTC
TRBJ1-1 | NA | TRBV19 | NA | CASSIIGDTEAFF | TGTGCCAGTAGTATCATAGGGGACACTGAAGCTTTCTTT
TRBJ2-7 | NA | TRBV3-1 | many | CASSQTENSYEQYF | TGTGCCAGCAGCCAAACGGAAAACTCCTACGAGCAGTACTTC
TRBJ2-7 | NA | TRBV2 | NA | CASSETGSEQYF | TGTGCCAGCAGTGAGACAGGATCCGAGCAGTACTTC
TRBJ2-3 | NA | TRBV11-1 | NA | CASSLVIGGTDTQYF | TGTGCCAGCAGCTTAGTGATTGGGGGCACAGATACGCAGTATTTT
TRBJ1-2 | TRBD1 | TRBV6-5 | many | CASSYSGTGAYGYTF | TGTGCCAGCAGTTACTCAGGGACAGGGGCCTATGGCTACACCTTC
TRBJ1-2 | NA | TRBV10-3 | few | CAISVGVTRDGYTF | TGTGCCATCAGTGTGGGGGTAACGAGGGATGGCTACACCTTC
TRBJ1-2 | TRBD1 | TRBV5-1 | many | CASSLAGQGGLSGYTF | TGCGCCAGCAGCTTGGCCGGACAGGGTGGTTTGAGTGGCTACACCTTC
TRBJ2-7 | TRBD1 | TRBV15 | NA | CATSSSVGDSSYEQYF | TGTGCCACCAGCAGTAGTGTGGGGGACAGCTCCTACGAGCAGTACTTC
TRBJ2-5 | TRBD2 | TRBV2 | NA | CASSDPGLAAETQYF | TGTGCCAGCAGTGACCCGGGACTAGCGGCCGAGACCCAGTACTTC